This TCR beta chain was profiled in a study of blood T cell repertoires in COVID-19. Across the study: Samples came from the United States, Italy and Spain, spanning acute and convalescent COVID-19. Sources were T cells, B-cell-depleted T cells, or PBMCs; the material itself was cDNA or gDNA.

Original data processing: Estimation of nucleated cell counts was performed using reference gene primer amplification. The protocol was immunoSEQ multiplex PCR, while the TCRdb copy is restricted to in-frame clones and leaves out a portion. V and J calls and clone size come straight from that table; D and trimming were deduced from the DNA. The data contain more than 45,000 clones, roughly 80% of them singletons. Germline lookup yields CDR1 SNHLY and CDR2 FYNNEI. V was clipped by 2 bases and J by 7 bases, with 14 bases between them. CDR3 length: 14 amino acids. This sequence was found in a woman aged 55-69 years with acute or convalescent COVID-19. This rearrangement joins TRBV2 to TRBJ1-2; D is perhaps TRBD1 (6 bases). The sequencing input was peripheral blood. CDR3 in amino acids: CASSEKRGPSGYTF. CDR3 nucleotide sequence: TGTGCCAGCAGTGAAAAGCGGGGGCCCAGTGGCTACACCTTC.